The TCR beta chain described here comes from a study of molecular identifiers for immune sequencing clone quantification. Concerning this clonotype itself: Its antigen is unidentified. One junction end does not reproduce the germline sequence, and a read error may be involved.

Previously described methods with listed TCR primers produced the bulk TCR libraries. TCRdb reanalysed the PCR reads using MiXCR and keeps one entry per CDR3 protein. The data hold around 460,000 distinct CDR3 sequences, with about 22% observed a single time. Germline V gene data show CDR1 as SQVTM and CDR2 as ANQGSEA. The CDR3 runs to 8 residues. Overall study findings and caveats: Whereas clones above 20 RNA copies held under 1% of naive-cell molecules, they held over 97% of effector molecules.

J is TRBJ1-1 and V is TRBV29-1; the D is unclear. The sample taken for sequencing was naive CD8+ T cells from blood, with Jurkat cell RNA spiked in. Subset noted: FACS-sorted CD8+CD4-CCR7+CD45RA+ naive T cells. The TCR originated in a human donor in good health. Some libraries in this study had Jurkat cell RNA spiked in. The CDR3: CSVPVASF. The CDR3 bases are TGCAGCGTTCCCGTGGCTTCCTTT.